The source of this T cell receptor (beta chain) is a study of CD8+CD57+ T cells in acquired aplastic anemia. Whoever was chosen for sequencing had shown CD8+CD57+ cell expansion by flow cytometry. There were no patients without severe acquired aplastic anemia. Blood was sampled before the patients had received any therapy. TCR beta VDJ and CDR3 profiles were obtained from a genomic DNA template. TCRdb analysed the reads with MiXCR anew, one entry per CDR3 protein. Of roughly 200,000 distinct CDR3 sequences listed, 63% were seen once; the top ten hold about 42%. A note on this clonotype: The antigen is not known.

Study-wide points: There were fewer than 35 CD8+ CDR3 sequences that occurred in both patients and controls.

The CDR3 is 12 residues long. V lost 11 bases and J 2 bases, leaving 12 bases between the germline ends. CDR1 is SNHLY, CDR2 FYNNEI, per germline. V and J are TRBV2 and TRBJ2-5, with D perhaps TRBD1 (5 bases). Sequenced input: sorted CD4+, CD8+, or CD8+CD57+ T cells (not recorded which) from PBMCs. The receptor comes from a human donor with aplastic anemia. The CDR3 spells CASRAEQETQYF. CDR3 in DNA: TGTGCCTCCAGGGCAGAGCAAGAGACCCAGTACTTC.